These 12 T cell receptor beta chains originate from one sample sequenced in a study of OX40 agonist ivuxolimab in advanced cancers. TCRdb's copy holds only in-frame clones and misses some; the assay was immunoSEQ multiplex PCR. Of 91,000 or so clones listed, 80% to 90% were seen once; the top ten hold around 1.8%. The source was CD4+ or CD8+ T cells sorted from blood, collected in a trial of the OX40 agonist ivuxolimab. These receptors all come from an adult with an advanced solid tumor such as melanoma, head and neck, liver or kidney cancer.

This chain connects TRBV5-1 to TRBJ1-1; possibly TRBD1 for D (5 bases). Germline CDR1 SGHRS, CDR2 YFSETQ. V lost 4 bases and J lost 4, with 17 bases in between. The CDR3 extends over 15 amino acids. CDR3 bases: TGCGCCAGCAGCCCTGGGGCGGCAAGGGGCACTGAAGCTTTCTTT. Protein: CASSPGAARGTEAFF.

The chain has TRBV7-9 and TRBJ1-1; D is ambiguous. Trimming cost V 3 bases and J 1 base, with 9 bases left between them. The CDR3 is 14 amino acids. Germline V lookup: CDR1 SEHNR, CDR2 FQNEAQ (reference sequence). The CDR3 sequence: CASSFSSENTEAFF. The CDR3 nucleotides read TGTGCCAGCAGCTTTTCTTCGGAGAACACTGAAGCTTTCTTT.

The chain has TRBV19 and TRBJ2-2; D tentatively reads TRBD1 or TRBD2 (5 bases each). The germline gives CDR1 LNHDA, CDR2 SQIVND (reference sequence). This CDR3 has 19 amino acids. Between the trimmed V and J ends, which lost 1 base and 3 bases, there was a span of 21 bases. CDR3 region: CASSIVGQSFRGHTGELFF. In DNA, the CDR3 is TGTGCCAGTAGTATAGTAGGGCAGTCTTTTAGGGGACACACCGGGGAGCTGTTTTTT.

The chain employs TRBV19 and TRBJ1-1; TRBD1 is a possible D gene (5 bases). The length of the CDR3 is 11 residues. Germline lookup yields CDR1 LNHDA and CDR2 SQIVND (reference sequence). The V gene lost 8 bases and the J gene lost 7 bases, with 11 bases spanning the gap. In DNA, the CDR3 is TGTGCCAGTCGGGACCAGGATGAAGCTTTCTTT. Amino acids: CASRDQDEAFF.

The rearrangement uses TRBV29-1 and TRBJ1-1; 7 nucleotides align to TRBD1. V lost 7 bases to trimming and J lost 4 bases; unmatched junction nucleotides: 9. The CDR3 totals 13 residues. Germline V gene lookup returns CDR1 SQVTM and CDR2 ANQGSEA. The CDR3 spells CSARGTAGTEAFF. DNA for the CDR3: TGCAGCGCAAGAGGGACAGCAGGCACTGAAGCTTTCTTT.

The genes are TRBV11-2 and TRBJ2-5; TRBD1 agrees at 12 bases. This CDR3 has 16 residues. Germline loops: CDR1 SGHAT, CDR2 FQNNGV. Trimming removed 5 bases from V and 7 bases from J; junction bases left unmatched: 11. The CDR3 is CASSRTGTGGGVTQYF. Here the CDR3 DNA reads TGTGCCAGCAGCAGAACCGGGACAGGGGGCGGCGTGACCCAGTACTTC.

The chain links TRBV6-6 to TRBJ2-7; 7 positions agree with TRBD2. V lost 2 bases to trimming and J lost 0 bases; unmatched junction nucleotides: 4. Germline loops: CDR1 MNHNY, CDR2 SVGAGI (reference sequence). This CDR3 is 15 amino acids long. The CDR3 DNA reads TGTGCCAGCAGTTACAATCGGGACTACTCCTACGAGCAGTACTTC. It yields the protein CASSYNRDYSYEQYF.

The gene calls are TRBV11-3 and TRBJ2-1; TRBD2 matches at 10 bases. Germline CDR1 is SGHNT and CDR2 is YENEEA. The CDR3 covers 14 residues. Trimming at V came to 8 bases and at J to 8 bases, leaving 9 bases not matched to a gene. The chain's CDR3 is CASGVAGGVYEQFF. CDR3 nucleotide sequence: TGTGCCAGCGGCGTAGCGGGAGGAGTGTATGAGCAGTTCTTC.

This chain uses TRBV6-4 with TRBJ1-3; D is unresolved. This CDR3 contains 13 residues. The germline V and J ends were trimmed by 7 bases and 2 bases, with 9 bases remaining between them. CDR1 MRHNA and CDR2 SNTAGT come from the germline V gene. For the CDR3, the DNA is TGTGCCAGCATACAGTCCCCTGGAAACACCATATATTTT. Amino acid sequence: CASIQSPGNTIYF.

V and J are TRBV7-8 and TRBJ2-7; the D gene is possibly TRBD2 (5 bases). CDR3 length equals 15 residues. The V gene's germline CDR1 is SGHVS and CDR2 FQNEAQ. Trimming removed 3 bases from V and 2 bases from J, with 14 bases in between. The CDR3: CASSFRGTGPYEQYF. The CDR3 DNA is TGTGCCAGCAGCTTCCGGGGTACTGGCCCCTACGAGCAGTACTTC.

V is TRBV18 and J is TRBJ1-1; unclear D gene. Germline V gene lookup returns CDR1 KGHSH and CDR2 LQKENI. Trimming took 2 bases from V and 1 from J, leaving 17 bases between them. The CDR3 spans 17 residues. DNA of the CDR3: TGTGCCAGCTCACCAGCGGCGTCAGGAGTGGGGAACACTGAAGCTTTCTTT. It codes for CASSPAASGVGNTEAFF.

V usage is TRBV5-1 and J usage is TRBJ1-5, with 9 bases that match TRBD1. The CDR3 runs to 14 residues. Trimming cost V 4 bases and J 8 bases; bases outside gene matches: 7. The germline CDR1 and CDR2 sequences are SGHRS and YFSETQ. The DNA for the CDR3 is TGCGCCAGCAGCGAACAGGGGGCGGGAGAGCCCCAGCATTTT. This sequence encodes CASSEQGAGEPQHF. Filled out from reference TRBV5-1 and TRBJ1-5, the complete variable domain reads KAGVTQTPRYLIKTRGQQVTLSCSPISGHRSVSWYQQTPGQGLQFLFEYFSETQRNKGNFPGRFSGRQFSNSRSEMNVSTLELGDSALYLCASSEQGAGEPQHFGDGTRLSIL.